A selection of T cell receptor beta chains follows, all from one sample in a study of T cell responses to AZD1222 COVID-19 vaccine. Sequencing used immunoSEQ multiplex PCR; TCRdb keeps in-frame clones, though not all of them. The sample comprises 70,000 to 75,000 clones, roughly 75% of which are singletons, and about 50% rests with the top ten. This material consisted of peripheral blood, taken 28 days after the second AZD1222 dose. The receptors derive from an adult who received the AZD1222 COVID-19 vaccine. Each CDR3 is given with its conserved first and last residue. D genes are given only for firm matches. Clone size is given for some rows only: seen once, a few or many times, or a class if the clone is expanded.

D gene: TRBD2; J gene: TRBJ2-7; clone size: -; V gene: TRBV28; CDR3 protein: CASSPTSGGSYEQYF; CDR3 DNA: TGTGCCAGCAGTCCTACTAGCGGGGGCTCCTACGAGCAGTACTTC
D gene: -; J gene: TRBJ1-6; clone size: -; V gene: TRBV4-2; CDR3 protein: CASSQEPGSGSPLHF; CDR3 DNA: TGTGCCAGCAGCCAAGAGCCGGGAAGTGGTTCACCCCTCCACTTT
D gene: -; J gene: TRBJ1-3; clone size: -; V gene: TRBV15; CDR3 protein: CATSRDIGATGNTIYF; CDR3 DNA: TGTGCCACCAGCAGAGACATCGGGGCTACGGGAAACACCATATATTTT
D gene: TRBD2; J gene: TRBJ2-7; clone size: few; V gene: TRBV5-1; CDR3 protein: CASSLAPGTTSSYEQYF; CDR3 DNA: TGCGCCAGCAGCTTGGCCCCCGGGACTACAAGCTCCTACGAGCAGTACTTC
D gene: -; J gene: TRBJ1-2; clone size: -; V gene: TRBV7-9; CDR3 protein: CASSTDGLTNYGYTF; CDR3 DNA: TGTGCCAGCAGCACGGACGGCCTCACTAACTATGGCTACACCTTC
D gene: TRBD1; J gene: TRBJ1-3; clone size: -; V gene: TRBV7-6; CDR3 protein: CASSLETGSIFSTIYF; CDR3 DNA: TGTGCCAGCAGCTTGGAGACAGGGAGTATTTTTAGCACCATATATTTT
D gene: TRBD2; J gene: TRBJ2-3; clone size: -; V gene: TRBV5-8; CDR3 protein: CASSSGLAGSVGTDTQYF; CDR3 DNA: TGTGCCAGCAGCTCGGGACTAGCGGGAAGCGTAGGCACAGATACGCAGTATTTT
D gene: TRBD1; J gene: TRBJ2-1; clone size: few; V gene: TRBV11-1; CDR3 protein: CASSWTGGGGEQFF; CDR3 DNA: TGTGCCAGCAGCTGGACAGGGGGGGGTGGTGAGCAGTTCTTC
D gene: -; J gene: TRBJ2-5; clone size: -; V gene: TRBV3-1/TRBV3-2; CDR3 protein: CASSQALKRPETQYF; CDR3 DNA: TGTGCCAGCAGCCAAGCGCTGAAGCGCCCAGAGACCCAGTACTTC
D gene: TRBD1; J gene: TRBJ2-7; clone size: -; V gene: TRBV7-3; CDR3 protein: CASSPTGQGFYEQYF; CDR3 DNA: TGTGCCAGCAGCCCTACGGGACAGGGGTTCTACGAGCAGTACTTC
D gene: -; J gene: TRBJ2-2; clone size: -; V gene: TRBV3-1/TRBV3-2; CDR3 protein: CASSQDVTTGELFF; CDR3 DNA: TGTGCCAGCAGCCAAGATGTGACAACCGGGGAGCTGTTTTTT
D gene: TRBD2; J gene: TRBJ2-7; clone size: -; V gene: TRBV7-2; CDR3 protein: CASSPGTSRDEQYF; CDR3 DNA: TGTGCCAGCAGCCCCGGGACTAGCCGGGACGAGCAGTACTTC
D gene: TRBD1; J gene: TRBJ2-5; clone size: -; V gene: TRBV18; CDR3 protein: CASSRGQGETQYF; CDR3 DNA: TGTGCCAGCTCACGGGGACAGGGAGAGACCCAGTACTTC
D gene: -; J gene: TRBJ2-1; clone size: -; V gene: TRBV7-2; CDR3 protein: CASSGGASALVNEQFF; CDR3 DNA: TGTGCCAGCAGCGGGGGGGCCTCCGCCCTAGTAAATGAGCAGTTCTTC
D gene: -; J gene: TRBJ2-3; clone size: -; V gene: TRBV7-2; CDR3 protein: CASSLDVTSTDTQYF; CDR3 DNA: TGTGCCAGCAGCTTGGACGTTACTAGCACAGATACGCAGTATTTT
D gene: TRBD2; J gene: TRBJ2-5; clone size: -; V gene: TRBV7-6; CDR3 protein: CASSLMGLAEETQYF; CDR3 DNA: TGTGCCAGCAGCTTAATGGGACTAGCGGAAGAGACCCAGTACTTC
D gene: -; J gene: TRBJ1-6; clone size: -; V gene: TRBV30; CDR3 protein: CASSTFGYNSPLHF; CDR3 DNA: TGTGCCTCTTCCACCTTCGGGTATAATTCACCCCTCCACTTT